The source of this TCR beta chain is a study of neurological immune-mediated disorders (dated by TCRdb to between 2018 and 2021). For context, the study as a whole: Peripheral blood TCR-beta repertoires from patients with HTLV-I-associated myelopathy (HAM/TSP), patients with multiple sclerosis, and healthy controls were compared in the study using UMI-based sequencing. The approximately 110 TCR-beta libraries included longitudinal samples, technical triplicates and paired sorted CD4+ and CD8+ T-cell subsets alongside PBMC samples. The cohort comprised 60 to 75 subjects: some 15 HAM/TSP patients, approximately 34 multiple sclerosis patients and about 20 healthy controls.

On the study overall, not on this receptor specifically: TCR clonal expansion was greatest in HAM/TSP patients and smallest in MS patients, who ranked below even healthy controls. Across subjects, expanded clones never shared an identical CDR3 amino acid sequence, which suggests that the TCR-beta repertoires in every group were private.

This clonotype was counted at least ten times. The clone's antigen remains unknown. No qualities accompany the bases; no much larger clone lies one base away. The V end loses 0 bases and the J end loses 6 bases, and a stretch of 7 bases separates them. The CDR3 starts with the cysteine, ends with the phenylalanine, and has 13 residues. CDR3 DNA is the only sequence kept; it has 39 bases, read in frame from the first base. For CDR1 and CDR2, the germline V gene lists SGHRS and YFSETQ. Blood bank volunteers in Maryland, USA served as the healthy controls. For unsorted PBMC libraries, 2 million PBMCs were used after storage in RNAlater at -80 degrees C until RNA extraction. PBMCs were separated from peripheral blood using Ficoll-Hypaque density gradient centrifugation and then cryopreserved in liquid nitrogen. To synthesize cDNA, template-switch 5'RACE was performed with a primer carrying a 10-nucleotide random unique molecular identifier so that each TCR transcript was tagged. Over 160 million TCR-beta sequences, covering 15-18 subjects, were produced in each sequencing run. Total RNA was extracted with the RNeasy kit. The KAPA Real-time Library Amplification kit was used to amplify TCR-beta VDJ regions with primers targeting the TCR constant region and the 5'RACE anchor. A first PCR added sample indexes and Illumina adaptors, after which a second PCR increased the library yield. After Ampure bead purification, the TCR product of roughly 650 bp was size-selected on a 2% E-gel SizeSelection system. Before pooling, library quality was assessed on a Bioanalyzer, concentration was determined with Qubit, and library quantification was performed with the Kapa Library Quantification kit. An Illumina HiSeq 2500 was used to sequence the libraries paired-end at 2 x 150 bp. To increase sequence diversity, 25-30% phiX was spiked into each library pool. The original methods were these. Quality-filtered reads were processed with the UMI-based MiGEC pipeline, which removed over 85% of raw TCR sequences during error correction. VDJ genes were aligned to IMGT germline references, and each clonotype was defined by a unique CDR3 amino acid sequence together with V-J genes. Clonal expansion, Shannon diversity and CDR3 relatedness were evaluated with VDJtools (CalcPairwiseDistances, ClusterSamples), while phylogenetic trees were built in CLCbio workbench. Using coefficient-of-variation modelling across technical triplicates, the study counted a clone as expanded if it had at least 8 unique UMIs. The raw public data were reprocessed by TCRdb itself: fastp quality trimming at Q25, MiXCR clonotype calling, in-frame beta chains only. All rows with the same CDR3 protein become a single entry with the most common DNA and genes. The V and J calls were not made by the authors but by TCRdb's processing. This sample holds 60,000 or so distinct CDR3 sequences; 10% to 12% were observed only once. Approximately 1.8% of the sample goes to the ten largest clones.

Input material: PBMCs. The chain is made from TRBV5-1 and TRBJ2-1; TRBD2 is perhaps the D gene, given 5 matching bases. This clonotype was obtained from a man in his fifties or sixties in good health. The CDR3 protein is CASSLGGSNEQFF. The nucleotides are TGCGCCAGCAGCTTGGGAGGGTCCAATGAGCAGTTCTTC.